This record concerns one TCR beta chain sequence. Its antigen is not identified. The data derive from a study of T cells expressing NK-cell markers. Study information: All TCR beta repertoires analysed originated from sorted CD3+CD56+NKG2C+, CD3+CD56+NKG2C- and CD3+CD56-NKG2C+ T cells.

The CDR3 covers 12 residues. CDR1 SGHNT and CDR2 YYREEE come from the germline V gene (reference sequence). The cDNA for TCR beta came from 5'RACE template switching with UMIs. TCRdb reprocessed the 5' RACE reads; each CDR3 protein has one entry and no DNA is given. Its table records 350,000 to 400,000 distinct CDR3 sequences. The study's findings and limits: A few donors' CD3+CD56-NKG2C+ cells were dominated by the same clonotypes.

Specimen: blood T cells: a sorted CD56 or NKG2C T cell subset, CD4+ or CD8+ T cells, or bulk PBMC T cells (not recorded which). V gene TRBV5-4 combines with J gene TRBJ2-3; checking the TCRdb D call of TRBD1 is not possible without DNA. The receptor was isolated from a woman in her fifties or sixties in good health. CDR3 sequence: CASQGIGDTQYF.